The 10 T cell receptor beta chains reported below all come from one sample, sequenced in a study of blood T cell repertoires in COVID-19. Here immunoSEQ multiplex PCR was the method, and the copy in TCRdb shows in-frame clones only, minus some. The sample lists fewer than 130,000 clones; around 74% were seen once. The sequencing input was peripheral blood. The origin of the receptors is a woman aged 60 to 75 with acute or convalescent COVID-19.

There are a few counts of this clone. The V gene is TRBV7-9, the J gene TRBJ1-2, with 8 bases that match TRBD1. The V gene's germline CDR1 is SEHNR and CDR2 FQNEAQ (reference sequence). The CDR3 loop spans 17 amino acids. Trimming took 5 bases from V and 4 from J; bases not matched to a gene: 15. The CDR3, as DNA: TGTGCCAGCAGCCCTCCCCTCAGGGGGCGGACAAGCTATGGCTACACCTTC. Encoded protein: CASSPPLRGRTSYGYTF.

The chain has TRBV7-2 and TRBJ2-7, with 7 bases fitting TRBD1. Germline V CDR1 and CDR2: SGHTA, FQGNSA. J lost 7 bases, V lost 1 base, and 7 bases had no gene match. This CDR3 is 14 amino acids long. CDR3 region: CASSLGTGWVEQYF. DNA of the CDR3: TGTGCCAGCAGCTTAGGGACAGGATGGGTGGAGCAGTACTTC.

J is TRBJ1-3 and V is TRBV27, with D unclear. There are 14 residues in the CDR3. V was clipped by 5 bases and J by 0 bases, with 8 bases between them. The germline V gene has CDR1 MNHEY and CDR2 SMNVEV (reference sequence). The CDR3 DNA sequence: TGTGCCAGCAGTCTCTTATCCTCTGGAAACACCATATATTTT. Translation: CASSLLSSGNTIYF.

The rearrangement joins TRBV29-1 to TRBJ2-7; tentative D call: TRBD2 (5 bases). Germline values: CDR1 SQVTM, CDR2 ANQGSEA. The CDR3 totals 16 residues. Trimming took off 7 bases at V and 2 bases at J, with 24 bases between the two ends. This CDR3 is CSALKFRGSQPYEQYF. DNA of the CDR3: TGCAGCGCGTTAAAATTCCGGGGATCACAGCCCTACGAGCAGTACTTC.

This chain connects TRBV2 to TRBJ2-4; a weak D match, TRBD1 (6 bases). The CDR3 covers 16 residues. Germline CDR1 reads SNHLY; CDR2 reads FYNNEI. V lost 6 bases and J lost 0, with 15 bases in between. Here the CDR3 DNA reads TGTGCCAGCAGAGAGAGGGACACCCTAGCCAAAAACATTCAGTACTTC. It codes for CASRERDTLAKNIQYF.

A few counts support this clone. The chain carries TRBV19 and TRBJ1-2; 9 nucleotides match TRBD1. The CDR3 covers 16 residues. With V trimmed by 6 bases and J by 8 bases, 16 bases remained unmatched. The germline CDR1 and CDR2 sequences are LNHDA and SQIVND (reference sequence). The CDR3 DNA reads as TGTGCCAGTAGCCAAGCGGGGACAGGGATTTCAAGGGGCTACACCTTC. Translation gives CASSQAGTGISRGYTF.

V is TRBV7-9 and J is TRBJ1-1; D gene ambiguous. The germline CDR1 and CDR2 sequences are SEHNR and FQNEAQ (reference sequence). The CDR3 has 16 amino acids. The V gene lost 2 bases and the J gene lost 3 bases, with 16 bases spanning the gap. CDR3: CASSLNLGSGYTEAFF. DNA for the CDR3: TGTGCCAGCAGCTTAAATTTGGGGTCGGGGTACACTGAAGCTTTCTTT.

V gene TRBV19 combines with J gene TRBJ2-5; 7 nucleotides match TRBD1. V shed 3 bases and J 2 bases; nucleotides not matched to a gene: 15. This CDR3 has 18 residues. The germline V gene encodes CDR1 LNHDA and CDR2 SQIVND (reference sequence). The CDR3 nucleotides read TGTGCCAGTAGTATTGGAAACAGGGGCAGCCTGTTTCAAGAGACCCAGTACTTC. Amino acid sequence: CASSIGNRGSLFQETQYF.

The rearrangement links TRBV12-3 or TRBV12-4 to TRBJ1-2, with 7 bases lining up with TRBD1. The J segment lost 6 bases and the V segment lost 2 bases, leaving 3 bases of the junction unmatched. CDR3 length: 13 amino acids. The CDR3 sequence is CASSLSTGNGYTF. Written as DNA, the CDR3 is TGTGCCAGCAGTTTATCGACAGGGAATGGCTACACCTTC.

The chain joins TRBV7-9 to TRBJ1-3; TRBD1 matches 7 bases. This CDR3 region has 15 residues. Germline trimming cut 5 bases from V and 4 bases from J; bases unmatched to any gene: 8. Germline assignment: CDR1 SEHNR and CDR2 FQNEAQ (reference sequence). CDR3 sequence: CASSPEGANGNTIYF. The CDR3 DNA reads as TGTGCCAGCAGCCCGGAGGGGGCTAACGGAAACACCATATATTTT.